This note documents a single T cell receptor (beta chain) sequence. The antigen is undetermined. The V and J ends lost 4 bases and 5 bases respectively, with 15 bases between them. CDR1 and CDR2 from the germline V gene are SGHAT and FQNNGV. The CDR3 has 15 amino acids. Primers for the PCR totalled 60 Vbeta and 13 Jbeta. Some clones are missing from TCRdb's copy, which holds only in-frame ones; the method was immunoSEQ multiplex PCR. The data show tens of thousands of clones, about two thirds seen once. The data were obtained in a study of cytomegalovirus exposure and HLA in healthy donors. Study at large: Roughly 85 million unique TCRs from HLA-typed donors made up an early data release.

Whole-study results and caveats: Among TCR beta chains of equal frequency, HLA-associated ones were more clonally expanded in a later analysis. TCR beta V segments were, for the most part, productive about 87% or about 30% of the time in an earlier analysis.

The chain recombines TRBV11-2 with TRBJ1-5; possibly TRBD1 for D (5 bases). The sequenced sample was PBMCs. The sequence derives from a woman aged 45-60 years in good health and CMV-seropositive. CDR3 loop: CASSSGGRWDQPQHF. CDR3 DNA sequence: TGTGCCAGCAGCTCCGGGGGGAGGTGGGATCAGCCCCAGCATTTT.